These 17 T cell receptor beta chains were sequenced from one sample in a study of blood T cell repertoires in COVID-19. Sequenced by immunoSEQ multiplex PCR; TCRdb stores in-frame clones only, minus some. The sample shows some 74,000 clones, around 85% of them seen only once. Sequences were obtained from peripheral blood. Source of these receptors: a woman in her fifties or sixties with acute or convalescent COVID-19.

This chain joins TRBV2 and TRBJ1-2; 8 nucleotides agree with TRBD1. This CDR3 spans 15 amino acids. CDR1 SNHLY and CDR2 FYNNEI come from the germline V gene. J lost 8 bases, V lost 7 bases, and 15 bases had no gene match. In nucleotides, the CDR3 is TGTGCCAGCACCCTCGCGGCAGGGGGCGAAGGCGGCTACACCTTC. Translation: CASTLAAGGEGGYTF.

This clone occurred once. The chain carries TRBV7-2 and TRBJ2-3; 7 bases match TRBD2. The CDR3 runs to 15 residues. With 4 bases clipped from V and 2 bases from J, the junction kept 6 bases outside the gene matches. Germline V gene data show CDR1 as SGHTA and CDR2 as FQGNSA. As DNA, the CDR3 is TGTGCCAGCAGCTCGGGACTAAAAATCACAGATACGCAGTATTTT. Translating it yields CASSSGLKITDTQYF. The full variable domain, in which reference TRBV7-2 and TRBJ2-3 provide the parts outside the CDR3, is GAGVSQSPSNKVTEKGKDVELRCDPISGHTALYWYRQSLGQGLEFLIYFQGNSAPDKSGLPSDRFSAERTGGSVSTLTIQRTQQEDSAVYLCASSSGLKITDTQYFGPGTRLTVL.

This clone was seen a few times. The chain uses TRBV2 and TRBJ2-1, with D tentatively TRBD1 (6 bases). With 9 bases removed from V and 2 bases from J, the gap between germline ends came to 14 bases. This CDR3 contains 14 residues. Germline V gene lookup returns CDR1 SNHLY and CDR2 FYNNEI. This CDR3 is CARAGRGTYNEQFF. In DNA, the CDR3 is TGTGCCAGGGCAGGTAGGGGGACCTACAATGAGCAGTTCTTC.

The chain carries TRBV19 and TRBJ1-5, with unresolved D. Germline V lookup: CDR1 LNHDA, CDR2 SQIVND (reference sequence). CDR3 length: 14 residues. V gave up 6 bases and J gave up 5 bases, with 14 bases separating them. The DNA for the CDR3 is TGTGCCAGTAGCCCTTCAGAATCTCATCAGCCCCAGCATTTT. Translating it yields CASSPSESHQPQHF.

The V call is TRBV7-3, the J call TRBJ2-1; TRBD2 matches at 14 bases. This CDR3 comprises 16 residues. Germline V gene data show CDR1 as SGHTA and CDR2 as FQGTGA. With V trimmed by 5 bases and J by 12 bases, 12 bases remained unmatched. CDR3 sequence (DNA): TGTGCCAGCAGCGCATCGGGACTAGCGGGGGAGGTCGTGCAGTTCTTC. Translation: CASSASGLAGEVVQFF.

In regard to this clone: At one end the junction does not follow the germline gene, possibly because of a read error. The CDR3 here is CVSSMTAGEYSPLHF. The CDR3 bases are TGTGTCAGTAGTATGACGGCAGGGGAATATTCACCCCTCCACTTT. The rearrangement links TRBV19 to TRBJ1-6, with D perhaps matching TRBD1 (6 bases). The CDR3 length is 15 residues. Germline CDR1 reads LNHDA; CDR2 reads SQIVND (reference sequence). Together with reference TRBV19 and TRBJ1-6, the CDR3 gives the full variable domain: DGGITQSPKYLFRKEGQNVTLSCEQNLNHDAMYWYRQDPGQGLRLIYYSQIVNDFQKGDIAEGYSVSREKKESFPLTVTSAQKNPTAFYLCVSSMTAGEYSPLHFGNGTRLTVT.

The V call is TRBV7-2, the J call TRBJ2-6; 12 positions match TRBD2. Trimming removed 2 bases from V and 0 bases from J; junction bases left unmatched: 5. Per the germline V gene, CDR1 is SGHTA and CDR2 is FQGNSA. The CDR3 has 19 residues. The CDR3 sequence: CASSLLGLAGFSGANVLTF. CDR3 DNA sequence: TGTGCCAGCAGCTTACTTGGACTAGCGGGGTTCTCTGGGGCCAACGTCCTGACTTTC.

The rearrangement links TRBV28 to TRBJ2-2, with D perhaps matching TRBD2 (7 bases). The CDR3 is 16 residues long. V dropped 6 bases and J dropped 1 base, with 15 bases sitting between them. From germline, CDR1 is MDHEN and CDR2 SYDVKM. The CDR3 sequence: CASSRGGGLNTGELFF. The DNA of the CDR3 is TGTGCCAGCAGCCGAGGGGGGGGCTTGAACACCGGGGAGCTGTTTTTT.

This clone has a handful of counts. As DNA, the CDR3 is TGTGCCAGTATCTCAGGACACCCGAACACTGAAGCTTTCTTT. Translated, it gives CASISGHPNTEAFF. The chain uses TRBV19 and TRBJ1-1; a possible D gene is TRBD1 (5 bases). Trimming left V 7 bases short and J 1 base short, with 13 bases between. The length of the CDR3 is 14 residues. Germline CDR1 LNHDA, CDR2 SQIVND (reference sequence).

This clone was seen a handful of times. V is TRBV23-1 and J is TRBJ1-5; D possibly corresponds to TRBD1 (6 bases). TRBV23-1 is assigned to the ORF class and has an uncertain function. The CDR3 has 15 residues. V gave up 3 bases and J gave up 7 bases, with 16 bases separating them. The CDR3: CASSHDWGLLQPQHF. The CDR3 DNA reads as TGCGCCAGCAGTCATGATTGGGGGCTGTTGCAGCCCCAGCATTTT.

CDR3: CASSPEPGAYNEQFF. CDR3 nucleotide sequence: TGTGCCAGCAGCCCGGAGCCGGGAGCCTACAATGAGCAGTTCTTC. The gene calls are TRBV21-1 and TRBJ2-1; the table's D gene call, TRBD2, was not cross checked with the DNA. TRBV21-1 has pseudogene status. The CDR3 runs to 15 residues.

This sequence joins TRBV10-2 and TRBJ2-7; TRBD2 is a possible D gene (7 bases). The CDR3 extends over 13 amino acids. CDR1 and CDR2 (germline): WSHSY, SAAADI. V lost 10 bases to trimming and J lost 6 bases, with 19 bases between them. The DNA of the CDR3 is TGCGCCACCAGCCGCGGGGGCCTGGGCGAGCAGTACTTC. The encoded protein is CATSRGGLGEQYF.

The chain joins TRBV2 to TRBJ1-1; 8 positions match TRBD1. CDR1 SNHLY and CDR2 FYNNEI come from the germline V gene. The V and J ends lost 4 bases and 7 bases, in that order; junction bases with no gene match: 5. The CDR3 consists of 13 residues. The CDR3 coding sequence is TGTGCCAGCAGTGTAACAGGGGGTAGTGAAGCTTTCTTT. Translation: CASSVTGGSEAFF. Based on the CDR3 plus reference TRBV2 and TRBJ1-1, the full variable domain is EPEVTQTPSHQVTQMGQEVILRCVPISNHLYFYWYRQILGQKVEFLVSFYNNEISEKSEIFDDQFSVERPDGSNFTLKIRSTKLEDSAMYFCASSVTGGSEAFFGQGTRLTVV.

This clone has more than one count but fewer than ten. The gene calls are TRBV5-1 and TRBJ1-1; tentatively, D is TRBD1 (5 bases). The germline V gene has CDR1 SGHRS and CDR2 YFSETQ. The CDR3 spans 13 residues. V was cut by 3 bases and J by 10 bases, with 16 bases left in between. The CDR3 reads CASSWGGSVGAFF. The CDR3 region has the DNA TGCGCCAGCAGCTGGGGGGGTTCTGTAGGAGCTTTCTTT.

V is TRBV18 and J is TRBJ2-1, with D perhaps matching TRBD1 (5 bases). The CDR3 loop spans 17 amino acids. Per germline, CDR1 KGHSH and CDR2 LQKENI. Trimming took off 1 base at V and 5 bases at J, with 18 bases between the two ends. The CDR3 region has the DNA TGTGCCAGCTCACCACTTAAAGGGGCAGTAATCCACAATGAGCAGTTCTTC. This codes for CASSPLKGAVIHNEQFF.

CDR3 DNA: TGTGCCAGCAGCCAATCGACAGGGGGAGATCAAGAGACCCAGTACTTC. It is translated as CASSQSTGGDQETQYF. The chain links TRBV7-7 to TRBJ2-5; the match to TRBD1 covers 9 bases. The CDR3 spans 16 residues. Germline V lookup: CDR1 SSHAT, CDR2 FNYEAQ (reference sequence). The junction had 9 bases not matched to a gene; V was cut back by 5 bases and J by 2 bases.

J is TRBJ1-5 and V is TRBV4-1; 9 nucleotides match TRBD1. Losses at the gene ends were 1 base for V and 2 bases for J; bases not matched to a gene: 0. The CDR3 is 15 amino acids. Germline CDR1 MGHRA, CDR2 YSYEKL. CDR3 residues: CASSQGTGGNQPQHF. In DNA, the CDR3 is TGCGCCAGCAGCCAAGGGACAGGGGGCAATCAGCCCCAGCATTTT.